This T cell receptor (beta chain) was identified in a study of T cells in Graves' hyperthyroidism and ophthalmopathy. TCR beta CDR3 sequences were amplified from RNA transcripts. A first-round RT-PCR of the TCR CDR3 used the HTBI primer set. TCRdb reprocessed the multiplex PCR reads via MiXCR and lists one record per CDR3 protein. The data hold about 350,000 distinct CDR3 sequences, with approximately 19% observed a single time. This clonotype was seen at least ten times. The sequence came from a woman aged 18 to 35 with Graves' hyperthyroidism. The material sequenced was blood.

The CDR3 loop is CASSHMRNTIYF. The CDR3 DNA is TGCGCCAGCAGCCACATGAGAAACACCATATATTTT. The genes are TRBV4-1 and TRBJ1-3; D gene unclear. The germline gives CDR1 MGHRA, CDR2 YSYEKL. V was clipped by 3 bases and J by 5 bases, with 5 bases between them. CDR3 length: 12 amino acids.